Each of the 21 T cell receptor beta chains below was sequenced from the same sample in a study of spatial heterogeneity in lung cancer (dated by TCRdb to the late 2010s). The sample's time point label, decoded: sample taken at primary tumor resection. Without any cell sorting, TCR sequencing was performed on whole RNA extracted either from tumor and nontumor lung tissue or from cryopreserved PBMC samples. Receptors were amplified or captured by 5' RACE. TCRdb names NextSeq 500 as the instrument used. The public reads were reprocessed in TCRdb via fastp at Q25 and MiXCR, keeping in-frame beta chains. CDR3 protein duplicates are merged, each entry listing the most common genes and DNA. Counted in this sample were tens of thousands of distinct CDR3 sequences; roughly 15% of them appeared once. In total, the top ten clones hold around 56% of the sample. Material: PBMCs, obtained at surgery. The receptors come from a male donor with early-stage non-small cell lung cancer.

The chain joins TRBV7-3 to TRBJ2-1; 7 bases map to TRBD2. The CDR3 has 16 amino acids. CDR1 is SGHTA and CDR2 is FQGTGA in the germline V gene. The J segment lost 10 bases and the V segment lost 3 bases, leaving 15 bases of the junction unmatched. The CDR3, as DNA: TGTGCCAGCAGCTTCGCCATGGGTCTAGCGGAGGGGGAGCAGTTCTTC. As protein: CASSFAMGLAEGEQFF. The full variable domain, its missing parts supplied by reference TRBV7-3 and TRBJ2-1, is GAGVSQTPSNKVTEKGKYVELRCDPISGHTALYWYRQSLGQGPEFLIYFQGTGAADDSGLPNDRFFAVRPEGSVSTLKIQRTERGDSAVYLCASSFAMGLAEGEQFFGPGTRLTVL.

V gene TRBV12-3 or TRBV12-4 combines with J gene TRBJ1-2; 7 bases are shared with TRBD1. CDR3 size: 15 residues. The trim removed 6 bases at V and 4 bases at J, leaving 11 bases unmatched. CDR3 sequence: CASSSPWTGTYGYTF. The DNA for the CDR3 is TGTGCCAGCAGCTCTCCTTGGACAGGTACCTATGGCTACACCTTC.

V gene TRBV28 combines with J gene TRBJ2-1, with 8 bases identical to TRBD2. CDR3 size: 15 residues. V was pared by 3 bases and J by 2 bases, with 3 bases of the junction left unmatched. In germline, CDR1 is MDHEN, CDR2 SYDVKM. This CDR3 is CASSFAGGPYNEQFF. The CDR3 DNA is TGTGCCAGCAGTTTTGCGGGGGGCCCCTACAATGAGCAGTTCTTC. Using reference TRBV28 and TRBJ2-1 for the parts outside the CDR3, the full variable domain is DVKVTQSSRYLVKRTGEKVFLECVQDMDHENMFWYRQDPGLGLRLIYFSYDVKMKEKGDIPEGYSVSREKKERFSLILESASTNQTSMYLCASSFAGGPYNEQFFGPGTRLTVL.

The chain combines TRBV28 with TRBJ2-1; the match to TRBD1 covers 9 bases. CDR1 and CDR2 (germline): MDHEN, SYDVKM. The CDR3 sequence is 16 residues long. With V trimmed by 5 bases and J by 1 base, 6 bases remained unmatched. This CDR3 reads CASSRTGVVSYNEQFF. In DNA form, the CDR3 reads TGTGCCAGCAGTCGGACAGGGGTAGTGTCCTACAATGAGCAGTTCTTC.

CDR3 nucleotides: TGTGCCAGCAGCCAATACTACGAGCAGTACTTC. This codes for CASSQYYEQYF. This chain connects TRBV3-1 to TRBJ2-7, with D unclear. The CDR3 is 11 amino acids. CDR1 LGHDT and CDR2 YNNKEL come from the germline V gene (reference sequence). The V gene lost 2 bases and the J gene lost 3 bases, with 2 bases spanning the gap.

This clonotype was counted between two and nine times. This sequence joins TRBV28 and TRBJ2-3; TRBD1 matches 7 bases. This CDR3 comprises 14 residues. Germline V gene data show CDR1 as MDHEN and CDR2 as SYDVKM. The J segment lost 4 bases and the V segment lost 5 bases, leaving 6 bases of the junction unmatched. For the CDR3, the DNA is TGTGCCAGCAGTCAAAGGACAGGTTCAGATACGCAGTATTTT. This sequence encodes CASSQRTGSDTQYF. The variable domain in full, with the rest retrieved from reference TRBV28 and TRBJ2-3, is DVKVTQSSRYLVKRTGEKVFLECVQDMDHENMFWYRQDPGLGLRLIYFSYDVKMKEKGDIPEGYSVSREKKERFSLILESASTNQTSMYLCASSQRTGSDTQYFGPGTRLTVL.

This clonotype was seen more than once but under ten times. The chain employs TRBV5-5 and TRBJ1-1; D unclear. Trimming took off 4 bases at V and 5 bases at J, with 9 bases between the two ends. Per the germline V gene, CDR1 is SGHKS and CDR2 is YYEKEE (reference sequence). CDR3 length: 12 amino acids. The chain's CDR3 is CASSVDLTEAFF. As DNA, the CDR3 is TGTGCCAGCAGCGTGGACTTGACTGAAGCTTTCTTT.

V gene TRBV4-2 combines with J gene TRBJ2-1, with TRBD2 matching 13 bases. The V and J ends lost 2 bases and 2 bases, in that order; junction bases with no gene match: 9. The CDR3 has 19 residues. The germline V gene encodes CDR1 LGHNA and CDR2 YNFKEQ. CDR3 sequence: CASSQYSGTSGNTYNEQFF. As DNA, the CDR3 is TGTGCCAGCAGCCAATACTCCGGGACTAGCGGGAACACCTACAATGAGCAGTTCTTC.

Ten or more counts support this clonotype. This chain uses TRBV10-3 with TRBJ2-5; 9 bases map to TRBD1. V shed 10 bases and J 1 base; nucleotides not matched to a gene: 7. Germline V gives CDR1 ENHRY, CDR2 SYGVKD. This CDR3 comprises 14 residues. Written as DNA, the CDR3 is TGTGCCACCTCATCGACAGGGGGCCAAGAGACCCAGTACTTC. Its translation is CATSSTGGQETQYF.

This clonotype was picked up a small number of times. The chain links TRBV6-2 or TRBV6-3 to TRBJ1-5; possible D gene TRBD1, 6 bases. The CDR3 loop spans 18 amino acids. Trimming stripped 3 bases from V and 2 bases from J, with 20 bases between. CDR1 is MNHEY, CDR2 SVGEGT, per germline. The CDR3 nucleotides are TGTGCCAGCAGTTATTCGTCTGAGGGGGTCTACCGCAATCAGCCCCAGCATTTT. It specifies CASSYSSEGVYRNQPQHF.

This clonotype was seen once. This rearrangement joins TRBV3-1 to TRBJ2-3; D not certain. V lost 2 bases and J 1 base, leaving 13 bases between the germline ends. CDR1 and CDR2 (germline): LGHDT, YNNKEL (reference sequence). CDR3 length: 16 amino acids. The DNA of the CDR3 is TGTGCCAGCAGCCAAAGCCCCTCACGGGGCACAGATACGCAGTATTTT. This gives the protein CASSQSPSRGTDTQYF.

The chain recombines TRBV29-1 with TRBJ2-7; 7 bases match TRBD1. Germline CDR1 is SQVTM and CDR2 is ANQGSEA. V trimming: 4 bases; J trimming: 1 base; junction bases outside the gene matches: 7. There are 14 residues in the CDR3. The CDR3 spells CSVVGQSASYEQYF. The DNA of the CDR3 is TGCAGCGTTGTGGGACAGAGTGCTTCCTACGAGCAGTACTTC.

J is TRBJ1-2 and V is TRBV27, with 7 bases fitting TRBD1. CDR3 length: 14 residues. Trimming removed 3 bases from V and 6 bases from J; junction bases left unmatched: 7. Germline-derived CDR1 and CDR2 are MNHEY and SMNVEV (reference sequence). The CDR3 nucleotides read TGTGCCAGCAGTTTCCCCCGACAGGGACATGGCTACACCTTC. Translating it yields CASSFPRQGHGYTF.

V usage is TRBV6-6 and J usage is TRBJ1-2; TRBD1 matches at 8 bases. Per the germline V gene, CDR1 is MNHNY and CDR2 is SVGAGI (reference sequence). The CDR3 contains 13 residues. The trim removed 5 bases at V and 7 bases at J, leaving 6 bases unmatched. CDR3 loop: CASSIGQGFGYTF. The CDR3 DNA follows: TGTGCCAGCAGTATTGGACAGGGCTTTGGCTACACCTTC.

This clonotype showed up just a few times. The chain carries TRBV24-1 and TRBJ1-5, with 11 positions matching TRBD1. Germline CDR1 KGHDR, CDR2 SFDVKD. V gave up 4 bases and J gave up 1 base; unmatched junction bases: 14. The CDR3 extends over 20 amino acids. The CDR3 here is CATSDPRGTGGSISNQPQHF. CDR3 DNA: TGTGCCACCAGTGACCCCCGGGGGACAGGGGGATCCATCAGCAATCAGCCCCAGCATTTT.

This chain connects TRBV20-1 to TRBJ2-1, with no clear D. Germline CDR1 DFQATT, CDR2 SNEGSKA (reference sequence). The CDR3 is made up of 11 amino acids. Deletions cut 6 bases from V and 15 bases from J, with 18 bases between. Written as DNA, the CDR3 is TGCAGTGCCCCAACCGCTAGAGCCCTGTTCTTC. This encodes CSAPTARALFF.

The rearrangement links TRBV20-1 to TRBJ1-3; TRBD1 matches at 8 bases. The CDR3 consists of 14 residues. Germline trimming cut 5 bases from V and 4 bases from J; bases unmatched to any gene: 7. Per germline, CDR1 DFQATT and CDR2 SNEGSKA (reference sequence). The CDR3 region is CSASRQGRGNTIYF. As DNA, the CDR3 is TGCAGTGCTTCCAGACAGGGGCGAGGAAACACCATATATTTT.

This clonotype was recorded many times. The chain joins TRBV6-5 to TRBJ2-7, with D maybe TRBD2 (5 bases). Trimming cost V 0 bases and J 6 bases, with 15 bases left between them. There are 15 residues in the CDR3. The germline V gene encodes CDR1 MNHEY and CDR2 SVGAGI. The CDR3, as DNA: TGTGCCAGCAGTTACTCCGCCGTGGCAGGAGGCGAGCAGTACTTC. Protein: CASSYSAVAGGEQYF.

This clonotype was seen ten or more times. The chain has TRBV24-1 and TRBJ2-2; a possible D gene is TRBD1 (5 bases). Germline CDR1 is KGHDR and CDR2 is SFDVKD. Trimming left V 2 bases short and J 4 bases short, with 10 bases between. This CDR3 comprises 15 residues. This chain's CDR3 is CATSDWTRSTGELFF. The DNA for the CDR3 is TGTGCCACCAGTGATTGGACACGAAGCACCGGGGAGCTGTTTTTT.

This rearrangement joins TRBV2 to TRBJ2-1, with 8 bases identical to TRBD2. V lost 9 bases, J lost 0 bases, and 7 bases stayed unmatched. Germline CDR1 SNHLY, CDR2 FYNNEI. CDR3 length equals 15 residues. This chain's CDR3 is CASGERGSSYNEQFF. In DNA, the CDR3 is TGTGCCAGTGGGGAGCGGGGGAGCTCCTACAATGAGCAGTTCTTC.

This chain joins TRBV6-5 and TRBJ2-3, with TRBD1 matching over 7 bases. The germline gives CDR1 MNHEY, CDR2 SVGAGI. The V gene end was trimmed by 6 bases and the J gene end by 4 bases; junction bases not matched to a gene: 7. The CDR3 runs to 14 residues. The CDR3 DNA follows: TGTGCCAGCAGCCAACGAGGGACAGCAGATACGCAGTATTTT. Translated, it gives CASSQRGTADTQYF.